A single sample gave rise to the 13 T cell receptor beta chains below, sequenced in a study of CD8 T cells in ankylosing spondylitis. Findings of the study overall: In ankylosing spondylitis blood, a motif of fewer than 10 highly homologous TCR beta variants appeared characteristic.

TCRdb itself ran the 5' RACE reads through MiXCR, one entry per CDR3 protein. The sample holds under 850,000 distinct CDR3 sequences, under 20% seen once. Their antigens remain unidentified. Material for sequencing was blood, either unsorted or a sorted T cell fraction (not recorded which). These receptors were taken from a male donor with ankylosing spondylitis.

The chain employs TRBV4-1 and TRBJ1-6, with D uncertain. Trimming left V 1 base short and J 0 bases short, with 10 bases between. This CDR3 region has 17 residues. Germline V gene data show CDR1 as MGHRA and CDR2 as YSYEKL. The CDR3 here is CASSQGGIYSYNSPLHF. The CDR3 DNA is TGCGCCAGCAGCCAAGGGGGAATATACTCCTATAATTCACCCCTCCACTTT.

V usage is TRBV7-6 and J usage is TRBJ2-2, with no clear D. Trimming took 2 bases from V and 7 from J, leaving 8 bases between them. Germline V gene data show CDR1 as SGHVS and CDR2 as FNYEAQ. The CDR3 sequence is 13 residues long. CDR3 sequence: CASSLTFHGELFF. The DNA of the CDR3 is TGTGCCAGCAGCTTAACCTTTCACGGGGAGCTGTTTTTT. Full variable domain (outside the CDR3, taken from reference TRBV7-6 and TRBJ2-2): GAGVSQSPRYKVTKRGQDVALRCDPISGHVSLYWYRQALGQGPEFLTYFNYEAQQDKSGLPNDRFSAERPEGSISTLTIQRTEQRDSAMYRCASSLTFHGELFFGEGSRLTVL.

V is TRBV5-1 and J is TRBJ2-3; unclear D gene. CDR3 size: 15 residues. Trimming removed 1 base at V and 0 bases at J, with 9 bases between. Germline V gene sequence: CDR1 SGHRS, CDR2 YFSETQ. CDR3 in amino acids: CASSLSPYSTDTQYF. The CDR3 DNA reads as TGCGCCAGCAGCTTGTCCCCCTATAGCACAGATACGCAGTATTTT.

This chain connects TRBV12-3 or TRBV12-4 to TRBJ2-1; D may be TRBD1 (6 bases). Trimming took off 1 base at V and 8 bases at J, with 18 bases between the two ends. CDR3 length: 16 residues. DNA of the CDR3: TGTGCCAGCAGTTTAGTGTCGTCAGGGGCGGTGGATGAGCAGTTCTTC. Protein: CASSLVSSGAVDEQFF.

The chain employs TRBV12-3 or TRBV12-4 and TRBJ2-3; 7 bases fit TRBD1. Germline trimming cut 4 bases from V and 8 bases from J; bases unmatched to any gene: 0. This CDR3 comprises 11 residues. CDR3 in amino acids: CASSYRGTQYF. In DNA form, the CDR3 reads TGTGCCAGCAGTTACAGGGGTACGCAGTATTTT.

This clonotype has only a few counts. The V and J genes are TRBV24-1 and TRBJ2-3, with D maybe TRBD1 (5 bases). Trimming removed 6 bases at V and 6 bases at J, with 12 bases between. This CDR3 comprises 13 residues. Germline V CDR1 and CDR2: KGHDR, SFDVKD. In DNA, the CDR3 is TGTGCCACCAGTCTTGGGGCCTTGGATACGCAGTATTTT. Translation: CATSLGALDTQYF.

The V call is TRBV5-1, the J call TRBJ2-7, with D possibly being TRBD1 (5 bases). The CDR3 loop spans 14 amino acids. V shed 4 bases and J shed 0 bases, with 11 bases lying between them. Germline V lookup: CDR1 SGHRS, CDR2 YFSETQ. The CDR3: CASSRQSSSYEQYF. CDR3 nucleotide sequence: TGCGCCAGCAGCCGACAGAGTAGCTCCTACGAGCAGTACTTC.

There are many counts of this clonotype. The chain employs TRBV7-9 and TRBJ2-3; possibly TRBD1 for D (5 bases). Trimming removed 0 bases at V and 15 bases at J, with 22 bases between. Germline CDR1 is SEHNR and CDR2 is FQNEAQ (reference sequence). The CDR3 length is 15 residues. The CDR3 loop is CASSLAEGVPRSTYF. CDR3 coding DNA: TGTGCCAGCAGCTTAGCGGAAGGGGTTCCCCGGTCTACTTATTTT. The full variable domain, completed using reference TRBV7-9 and TRBJ2-3, is DTGVSQNPRHKITKRGQNVTFRCDPISEHNRLYWYRQTLGQGPEFLTYFQNEAQLEKSRLLSDRFSAERPKGSFSTLEIQRTEQGDSAMYLCASSLAEGVPRSTYFGPGTRLTVL.

V gene TRBV7-9 combines with J gene TRBJ2-4; tentatively, D is TRBD1 (6 bases). Trimming left V 2 bases short and J 9 bases short, with 23 bases between. This CDR3 is 17 amino acids long. Per the germline V gene, CDR1 is SEHNR and CDR2 is FQNEAQ (reference sequence). CDR3 loop: CASSLPPLGGRSVIQYF. The CDR3 region has the DNA TGTGCCAGCAGCTTACCACCTTTAGGGGGTCGGTCGGTCATTCAGTACTTC.

V gene TRBV5-5 combines with J gene TRBJ2-1, with 7 bases fitting TRBD1. With V trimmed by 7 bases and J by 0 bases, 7 bases remained unmatched. CDR3 length: 15 residues. Germline CDR1 and CDR2: SGHKS and YYEKEE (reference sequence). DNA of the CDR3: TGTGCCAGCGGCGTCCGGGACAGCTCCTACAATGAGCAGTTCTTC. Encoded protein: CASGVRDSSYNEQFF.

This clonotype was seen more than once but under ten times. The gene calls are TRBV27 and TRBJ2-3, with TRBD2 matching 9 bases. The CDR3 is 15 residues long. Trimming at V came to 5 bases and at J to 4 bases, leaving 7 bases not matched to a gene. Germline CDR1 is MNHEY and CDR2 is SMNVEV (reference sequence). CDR3 DNA: TGTGCCAGCAGTGCCAGCGGGAGGTTCCCAGATACGCAGTATTTT. It encodes CASSASGRFPDTQYF.

The chain employs TRBV12-3 or TRBV12-4 and TRBJ1-1, with TRBD1 matching over 8 bases. Trimming cost V 2 bases and J 5 bases; bases outside gene matches: 7. The CDR3 spans 15 residues. The CDR3 bases are TGTGCCAGCAGTTTATTCGACAGGGGTGGAACTGAAGCTTTCTTT. This gives the protein CASSLFDRGGTEAFF.

This clonotype was observed a handful of times. The rearrangement uses TRBV12-3 or TRBV12-4 and TRBJ2-3, with D perhaps matching TRBD1 (6 bases). The CDR3 is made up of 12 amino acids. V gave up 10 bases and J gave up 5 bases, with 13 bases separating them. CDR3 amino acids: CATNEGQDTQYF. The CDR3 coding sequence is TGTGCCACAAATGAGGGACAAGATACGCAGTATTTT.